Presented here are 5 T cell receptor beta chains from one specimen sequenced in a study of CD8 T cells in ankylosing spondylitis. TCRdb re-analysed the 5' RACE reads in MiXCR, keeping a single row per CDR3 protein. The sample records about 160,000 distinct CDR3 sequences, 40% to 50% being singletons. The sequenced sample was synovial fluid, either unsorted or a sorted T cell fraction (not recorded which). These receptors originate from a male donor with ankylosing spondylitis.

The CDR3 DNA follows: TGCAGTGCTAGGGTTTACGGGGGGGCCTTTCCCCAAGAGACCCAGTACTTC. It specifies CSARVYGGAFPQETQYF. The chain joins TRBV20-1 to TRBJ2-5, with 8 positions matching TRBD2. The CDR3 is 17 amino acids. Germline V gene sequence: CDR1 DFQATT, CDR2 SNEGSKA (reference sequence). With 3 bases clipped from V and 1 base from J, the junction kept 13 bases outside the gene matches.

The chain combines TRBV12-3 or TRBV12-4 with TRBJ1-1, with D perhaps matching TRBD1 (5 bases). Trimming removed 3 bases at V and 2 bases at J, with 19 bases between. The CDR3 spans 17 residues. The CDR3 DNA is TGTGCCAGCAGTTTCTTTCCAAGACAGTTCCCAAACACTGAAGCTTTCTTT. Translating it yields CASSFFPRQFPNTEAFF.

J is TRBJ1-1 and V is TRBV5-1; D perhaps matches TRBD1 (6 bases). The CDR3 sequence is 14 residues long. Germline V gene sequence: CDR1 SGHRS, CDR2 YFSETQ. With 5 bases removed from V and 4 bases from J, the gap between germline ends came to 15 bases. The CDR3 region has the DNA TGCGCCAGCAGTAGGGGGGGCTGGGGCACTGAAGCTTTCTTT. Its protein is CASSRGGWGTEAFF.

The table lists this clonotype with a few counts. The chain joins TRBV7-9 to TRBJ2-4; TRBD2 matches at 9 bases. The V segment lost 5 bases and the J segment 12 bases; nucleotides outside the gene matches: 8. CDR1 and CDR2 from the germline V gene are SEHNR and FQNEAQ (reference sequence). There are 13 residues in the CDR3. In nucleotides, the CDR3 is TGTGCCAGCAGCCCACGACTAGCGGAGAATCAGTACTTC. Translation gives CASSPRLAENQYF.

J is TRBJ2-7 and V is TRBV18, with TRBD1 identical over 7 bases. This CDR3 region has 14 residues. Germline-derived CDR1 and CDR2 are KGHSH and LQKENI. V was clipped by 3 bases and J by 7 bases; unmatched bases: 9. CDR3: CASSPGQETGEQYF. CDR3 in DNA: TGTGCCAGCTCACCCGGACAGGAGACAGGGGAGCAGTACTTC.